The 30 T cell receptor beta chains given below trace back to one sample, sequenced in a study of T cell repertoires in cytomegalovirus infection. These receptors have no known antigen. TCRdb re-derived calls from the reads in MiXCR, one entry per CDR3 protein. The sample contains roughly 920,000 distinct CDR3 sequences, 25% to 40% of which appear only once. The sequencing here drew on cultured CD8+ T cells from PBMCs, taken from culture after CMV antigen stimulation. The receptors originated from a human donor in good health (CMV status not recorded). Some clones in this sample may be carry-over from other donors' samples.

The rearrangement joins TRBV12-3 or TRBV12-4 to TRBJ1-1, with D possibly being TRBD1 (5 bases). This CDR3 comprises 14 residues. V lost 3 bases to trimming and J lost 3 bases, with 11 bases between them. CDR3 sequence reads: CASSLGPTHTEAFF. CDR3 sequence (DNA): TGTGCCAGCAGTTTGGGGCCTACGCACACTGAAGCTTTCTTT.

The chain carries TRBV3-1 and TRBJ2-2; D tentatively fits TRBD1 or TRBD2 (6 bases each). This CDR3 has 17 residues. The ends were cut back, 4 bases at V and 2 bases at J, with 17 bases in the middle. Germline values: CDR1 LGHDT, CDR2 YNNKEL (reference sequence). The CDR3 region has the DNA TGTGCCAGCAGCCCCGGTGGGGGCGGGGTTAACACCGGGGAGCTGTTTTTT. Amino acids: CASSPGGGGVNTGELFF.

With regard to this clonotype: Lacking the conserved final phenylalanine or tryptophan, this CDR3 likely reflects a read error. CDR3 nucleotides: TGTGCCAGCAGTTTTTTAACTAGCGGGGGATCCTACAATGAGCAGTTCTCC. Protein: CASSFLTSGGSYNEQFS. The chain has TRBV12-3 or TRBV12-4 and TRBJ2-1; the match to TRBD2 covers 11 bases. Trimming removed 3 bases from V and 1 base from J; junction bases left unmatched: 5. This CDR3 contains 17 residues.

This rearrangement joins TRBV6-5 to TRBJ1-3; D gene uncertain. In germline, CDR1 is MNHEY, CDR2 SVGAGI. The CDR3 totals 15 residues. V was cut by 2 bases and J by 4 bases, with 12 bases left in between. This CDR3 reads CASSYAPALGNTIYF. CDR3 bases: TGTGCCAGCAGTTACGCCCCAGCGTTAGGAAACACCATATATTTT.

The rearrangement joins TRBV12-3 or TRBV12-4 to TRBJ2-1, with TRBD1 matching over 9 bases. CDR3 length: 11 residues. Germline trimming cut 10 bases from V and 12 bases from J; bases unmatched to any gene: 7. The CDR3 DNA sequence: TGTGCCATTCGACAGGGGGGTGTGCAGTTCTTC. Residues: CAIRQGGVQFF.

The chain employs TRBV7-3 and TRBJ1-1, with 7 bases aligning to TRBD1. Germline V gene data show CDR1 as SGHTA and CDR2 as FQGTGA. CDR3 length: 18 amino acids. J gave up 0 bases and V 1 base, and 11 bases lay outside the gene matches. CDR3 region: CASSLKGRDSRVNTEAFF. DNA of the CDR3: TGTGCCAGCAGCTTAAAAGGCCGGGACAGTCGGGTGAACACTGAAGCTTTCTTT.

The chain combines TRBV6-1 with TRBJ2-3; the match to TRBD2 covers 7 bases. With V trimmed by 5 bases and J by 4 bases, 9 bases remained unmatched. CDR1 and CDR2 (germline): MNHNS, SASEGT. CDR3 length: 15 residues. The chain's CDR3 is CASSSPPAGADTQYF. DNA of the CDR3: TGTGCCAGCAGTTCCCCGCCTGCGGGGGCAGATACGCAGTATTTT.

The V and J genes are TRBV7-9 and TRBJ2-1, with D perhaps given as TRBD1 or TRBD2 (6 bases each). The V end lost 5 bases, the J end lost 3 bases, and 17 bases lay between the germline ends. The CDR3 extends over 16 amino acids. Looked up from germline, CDR1 is SEHNR and CDR2 is FQNEAQ (reference sequence). CDR3 protein: CASSPARGPLYNEQFF. In DNA, the CDR3 is TGTGCCAGCAGCCCAGCCCGGGGGCCCCTCTACAATGAGCAGTTCTTC.

The gene calls are TRBV29-1 and TRBJ2-2; D unclear. The CDR3 sequence is 14 residues long. The V gene lost 2 bases and the J gene lost 7 bases, with 14 bases spanning the gap. The germline V gene encodes CDR1 SQVTM and CDR2 ANQGSEA. This CDR3 reads CSVETVITDGELFF. The DNA for the CDR3 is TGCAGCGTTGAAACGGTGATAACGGACGGGGAGCTGTTTTTT.

CDR3 protein: CASSPTGEVNGYTF. The CDR3 DNA sequence: TGCGCCAGCAGCCCGACGGGGGAGGTGAACGGCTACACCTTC. This chain links TRBV23-1 with TRBJ1-2; possibly TRBD1 for D (5 bases). TRBV23-1 is treated as an ORF (open reading frame) with a function not yet certain. The CDR3 spans 14 residues. V was clipped by 6 bases and J by 8 bases, with 19 bases between them.

The genes are TRBV15 and TRBJ2-5; no clear D gene. The CDR3 sequence is 11 residues long. Trimming removed 5 bases at V and 5 bases at J, with 6 bases between. CDR1 and CDR2 (germline): LNHNV, YYDKDF (reference sequence). As DNA, the CDR3 is TGTGCCACCAGCGGGCGGGAGACCCAGTACTTC. Its protein product is CATSGRETQYF.

This sequence joins TRBV12-5 and TRBJ2-1; D is perhaps TRBD2 (6 bases). The V end lost 2 bases, the J end lost 3 bases, and 11 bases lay between the germline ends. Germline CDR1 and CDR2: LGHNT and FRNRAP. This CDR3 contains 15 residues. The CDR3 region has the DNA TGTGCTAGTGGTTTGTATACGGGGGTCTACAATGAGCAGTTCTTC. It yields the protein CASGLYTGVYNEQFF.

J is TRBJ2-7 and V is TRBV11-2, with D uncertain. CDR3 size: 16 residues. V was shortened by 5 bases and J by 7 bases, with 24 bases between the two germline ends. The germline gives CDR1 SGHAT, CDR2 FQNNGV. CDR3 sequence reads: CASSNGLTTDVWEQYV. The CDR3 nucleotides read TGTGCCAGCAGCAACGGTCTCACCACGGACGTCTGGGAGCAGTACGTC.

The V and J genes are TRBV7-9 and TRBJ2-3, with a possible D match to TRBD2 (5 bases). V shed 3 bases and J shed 6 bases, with 16 bases lying between them. The length of the CDR3 is 15 residues. The germline gives CDR1 SEHNR, CDR2 FQNEAQ (reference sequence). CDR3: CASSFPADSRDTQYF. CDR3 DNA: TGTGCCAGCAGCTTCCCAGCGGACTCTCGGGATACGCAGTATTTT.

This clonotype was detected a few times. V is TRBV7-2 and J is TRBJ2-1; D remains unclear. The germline CDR1 and CDR2 sequences are SGHTA and FQGNSA. Between the trimmed V and J ends, which lost 6 bases and 9 bases, there was a span of 9 bases. The CDR3 runs 11 residues. The CDR3 DNA is TGTGCCAGCAGACATGGCACTGAGCAGTTCTTC. The encoded protein is CASRHGTEQFF.

The chain uses TRBV28 and TRBJ1-4, with 9 nucleotides matching TRBD1. With 4 bases clipped from V and 7 bases from J, the junction kept 10 bases outside the gene matches. The CDR3 contains 16 residues. The germline CDR1 and CDR2 sequences are MDHEN and SYDVKM. CDR3 loop: CASSSNRGRKVEKLFF. The CDR3 DNA reads TGTGCCAGCAGTTCGAACAGGGGGCGGAAGGTTGAAAAACTGTTTTTT.

This chain connects TRBV23-1 to TRBJ2-5, with a weak D call TRBD1 (6 bases). TRBV23-1 is an ORF for which the function is uncertain. The CDR3 totals 17 residues. V was trimmed by 0 bases and J by 5 bases, leaving 19 bases between them. Written as DNA, the CDR3 is TGCGCCAGCAGTCAATCAGGGGCCTGGGGGCTTGAGGAGACCCAGTACTTC. This encodes CASSQSGAWGLEETQYF.

The chain links TRBV4-1 to TRBJ1-2; D is uncertain. V gave up 1 base and J gave up 6 bases, with 6 bases separating them. This CDR3 spans 12 amino acids. Germline V CDR1 and CDR2: MGHRA, YSYEKL. The CDR3 sequence is CASSQGADGYTF. In DNA form, the CDR3 reads TGCGCCAGCAGCCAAGGGGCGGATGGCTACACCTTC.

The chain is built from TRBV20-1 and TRBJ2-4; 7 nucleotides match TRBD1. The CDR3 totals 11 residues. V lost 5 bases to trimming and J lost 10 bases; unmatched junction nucleotides: 5. The germline gives CDR1 DFQATT, CDR2 SNEGSKA (reference sequence). DNA of the CDR3: TGCAGTGCTCGGGACAGCTTTATTCAGTACTTC. This gives the protein CSARDSFIQYF.

The rearrangement links TRBV11-1 to TRBJ2-1; possible D gene TRBD2, 6 bases. The CDR3 runs to 17 residues. V gave up 1 base and J gave up 2 bases, with 15 bases separating them. The V gene's germline CDR1 is SGHAT and CDR2 FQDESV (reference sequence). DNA of the CDR3: TGTGCCAGCAGCTTAGGGGACTTTGGGTTTACCTACAATGAGCAGTTCTTC. Translating gives CASSLGDFGFTYNEQFF.

In this sample, this clonotype turned up a few times. The chain couples TRBV6-1 to TRBJ2-2, with D possibly called TRBD1 or TRBD2 (5 bases each). The CDR3 totals 14 residues. Germline CDR1 is MNHNS and CDR2 is SASEGT. V was trimmed by 6 bases and J by 2 bases, leaving 10 bases between them. CDR3 sequence: CASRRGSNTGELFF. The DNA for the CDR3 is TGTGCCAGCAGGAGGGGCAGTAACACCGGGGAGCTGTTTTTT.

This clonotype was found many times. The chain joins TRBV7-6 to TRBJ2-5; 8 nucleotides match TRBD2. Germline lookup yields CDR1 SGHVS and CDR2 FNYEAQ. The CDR3 has 17 residues. J gave up 4 bases and V 2 bases, and 12 bases lay outside the gene matches. CDR3 bases: TGTGCCAGCAGCTTATCGGGGGGGCTCCCCTCAGGAGAGACCCAGTACTTC. It encodes CASSLSGGLPSGETQYF.

This CDR3 reads CASSIRDGYTF. The CDR3 DNA is TGTGCCAGCAGTATCAGGGATGGCTACACCTTC. The chain combines TRBV6-6 with TRBJ1-2; D is perhaps TRBD1 (5 bases). V lost 5 bases and J 6 bases, leaving 7 bases between the germline ends. CDR1 MNHNY and CDR2 SVGAGI come from the germline V gene (reference sequence). The length of the CDR3 is 11 residues.

This chain connects TRBV28 to TRBJ2-1; 11 nucleotides line up with TRBD2. The CDR3 runs 17 residues. CDR1 MDHEN and CDR2 SYDVKM come from the germline V gene. The V and J ends lost 2 bases and 6 bases, in that order; junction bases with no gene match: 9. The CDR3: CASSLGLAGGVANEQFF. CDR3 DNA: TGTGCCAGCAGTTTAGGCCTAGCGGGGGGAGTCGCCAATGAGCAGTTCTTC.

This sequence joins TRBV7-9 and TRBJ2-7; D perhaps matches TRBD2 (5 bases). The V gene lost 5 bases and the J gene lost 7 bases, with 9 bases spanning the gap. Germline assignment: CDR1 SEHNR and CDR2 FQNEAQ (reference sequence). The CDR3 covers 11 residues. This CDR3 reads CASSQTGEQYF. The DNA for the CDR3 is TGTGCCAGCAGCCAAACGGGAGAGCAGTACTTC.

CDR3 nucleotides: TGTGCCAGCAGCTTATCGGACAGGGGCGATCAGCCCCAGCATTTT. Amino acid sequence: CASSLSDRGDQPQHF. This sequence joins TRBV7-8 and TRBJ1-5; 9 bases line up with TRBD1. This CDR3 comprises 15 residues. J was trimmed by 5 bases and V by 2 bases; bases with no gene match: 4. Germline V gene sequence: CDR1 SGHVS, CDR2 FQNEAQ.

This clonotype was seen only a few times. The chain is built from TRBV7-9 and TRBJ2-7; D not certain. CDR1 and CDR2 from the germline V gene are SEHNR and FQNEAQ (reference sequence). V shed 5 bases and J shed 0 bases, with 20 bases lying between them. The CDR3 spans 17 residues. CDR3 DNA: TGTGCCAGCAGCCCTGTTCGAGGTACGGGTCCCTCCTACGAGCAGTACTTC. It encodes CASSPVRGTGPSYEQYF.

The chain recombines TRBV18 with TRBJ1-5; the match to TRBD1 covers 7 bases. This CDR3 contains 14 residues. Unmatched junction bases numbered 3, after V lost 2 bases and J lost 5 bases. Germline V gives CDR1 KGHSH, CDR2 LQKENI. Here the CDR3 DNA reads TGTGCCAGCTCACCAGACAGGGTGGATCAGCCCCAGCATTTT. Translated: CASSPDRVDQPQHF.

The chain combines TRBV7-6 with TRBJ1-2; 7 bases match TRBD1. The CDR3 covers 14 residues. Germline V gene sequence: CDR1 SGHVS, CDR2 FNYEAQ. V was clipped by 1 base and J by 5 bases; unmatched bases: 4. The CDR3 DNA reads as TGTGCCAGCAGCTTAGACAGGGGAACGTATGGCTACACCTTC. This encodes CASSLDRGTYGYTF.

This clonotype was found a few times. The rearrangement uses TRBV6-2 or TRBV6-3 and TRBJ2-2, with 9 bases fitting TRBD2. Trimming at V came to 0 bases and at J to 4 bases, leaving 9 bases not matched to a gene. There are 18 residues in the CDR3. The V gene's germline CDR1 is MNHEY and CDR2 SVGEGT. This CDR3 is CASSYSPLWRGGTGELFF. CDR3 bases: TGTGCCAGCAGTTACTCCCCTCTGTGGCGGGGGGGCACCGGGGAGCTGTTTTTT.